The 16 T cell receptor beta chains below come from one sample, sequenced in a study of CD8 T cells in ankylosing spondylitis. Whole-study results and caveats: In ankylosing spondylitis blood, a motif of seven to nine highly homologous TCR beta variants appeared characteristic.

One entry per CDR3 protein results from TCRdb running MiXCR on the 5' RACE reads. The sample has about 540,000 distinct CDR3 sequences; roughly 13% are singletons. Antigens of these TCRs are unknown. The material sequenced was blood, either unsorted or a sorted T cell fraction (not recorded which). These receptors were collected from a male donor with ankylosing spondylitis.

V and J are TRBV2 and TRBJ1-2; D is perhaps TRBD1 (5 bases). The ends were cut back, 7 bases at V and 7 bases at J, with 13 bases in the middle. Looked up from germline, CDR1 is SNHLY and CDR2 is FYNNEI. This CDR3 comprises 12 residues. The CDR3 here is CASKGRAGGYTF. CDR3 bases: TGTGCCAGCAAGGGCAGGGCGGGTGGCTACACCTTC.

The rearrangement uses TRBV7-8 and TRBJ2-3, with TRBD2 matching 9 bases. V dropped 7 bases and J dropped 6; count of bases not matched to a gene: 11. The CDR3 runs 15 residues. Germline-derived CDR1 and CDR2 are SGHVS and FQNEAQ. In DNA form, the CDR3 reads TGTGCCAGCACCTCCGTAGCGGGAGTGGGGGATACGCAGTATTTT. It translates to CASTSVAGVGDTQYF.

This sequence joins TRBV29-1 and TRBJ2-3; 10 nucleotides line up with TRBD2. This CDR3 spans 18 amino acids. V gave up 3 bases and J gave up 0 bases; unmatched junction bases: 12. CDR1 is SQVTM, CDR2 ANQGSEA, per germline. The CDR3 DNA reads TGCAGCGTTGAGGGGTGGGGCGGACTAGCGGATAGCACAGATACGCAGTATTTT. It yields the protein CSVEGWGGLADSTDTQYF.

This clonotype was found a few times. The chain links TRBV7-9 to TRBJ2-6; 7 bases fit TRBD1. CDR1 and CDR2 (germline): SEHNR, FQNEAQ (reference sequence). Trimming removed 5 bases from V and 0 bases from J; junction bases left unmatched: 7. The CDR3 totals 17 residues. As DNA, the CDR3 is TGTGCCAGCAGCCCCAGGACAGGCAGCTCTGGGGCCAACGTCCTGACTTTC. Residues: CASSPRTGSSGANVLTF.

This clonotype has more than one count but fewer than ten. This chain's CDR3 is CASSPTGGMRAGELFF. The CDR3 DNA follows: TGTGCCAGCAGTCCGACAGGGGGCATGAGAGCCGGGGAGCTGTTTTTT. V usage is TRBV27 and J usage is TRBJ2-2; 10 positions agree with TRBD1. The V gene's germline CDR1 is MNHEY and CDR2 SMNVEV (reference sequence). The length of the CDR3 is 16 residues. The junction had 9 bases not matched to a gene; V was cut back by 5 bases and J by 6 bases.

This clonotype was seen at least ten times. The V call is TRBV12-3 or TRBV12-4, the J call TRBJ1-1; possible D gene TRBD1, 6 bases. This CDR3 is built from 14 residues. Trimming stripped 2 bases from V and 1 base from J, with 8 bases between. CDR3 in amino acids: CASSLNRANTEAFF. DNA for the CDR3: TGTGCCAGCAGTTTAAACAGGGCGAACACTGAAGCTTTCTTT.

This clonotype has ten or more counts. The gene calls are TRBV5-1 and TRBJ2-7, with 10 bases that match TRBD1. The junction had 9 bases not matched to a gene; V was cut back by 4 bases and J by 2 bases. The CDR3 extends over 16 amino acids. CDR1 SGHRS and CDR2 YFSETQ come from the germline V gene. The CDR3 DNA reads as TGCGCCAGCAGCCCCTCCACCGGGACAGGGGCCTACGAGCAGTACTTC. Its translation is CASSPSTGTGAYEQYF.

V usage is TRBV4-2 and J usage is TRBJ2-3, with D unclear. The CDR3 loop spans 17 amino acids. CDR1 and CDR2 from the germline V gene are LGHNA and YNFKEQ. The germline V and J ends were trimmed by 4 bases and 2 bases, with 19 bases remaining between them. CDR3 nucleotides: TGTGCCAGCAGCCTCAACGCGGCTGGACGGGTCACAGATACGCAGTATTTT. This sequence encodes CASSLNAAGRVTDTQYF.

The chain has TRBV20-1 and TRBJ2-5; 8 positions agree with TRBD2. This CDR3 spans 14 amino acids. Germline V gene sequence: CDR1 DFQATT, CDR2 SNEGSKA (reference sequence). The V gene end was trimmed by 6 bases and the J gene end by 0 bases; junction bases not matched to a gene: 6. The CDR3, as DNA: TGCAGTGCCTCTAGCGGGTTCAACCAAGAGACCCAGTACTTC. Translation gives CSASSGFNQETQYF.

This clonotype was detected ten times or more. The chain has TRBV20-1 and TRBJ2-1, with 9 bases identical to TRBD2. This CDR3 region has 14 residues. The V gene end was trimmed by 4 bases and the J gene end by 9 bases; junction bases not matched to a gene: 10. Germline CDR1 and CDR2: DFQATT and SNEGSKA (reference sequence). DNA for the CDR3: TGCAGTGCTATGAGCGGGAGGATCCCTGGTGAGCAGTTCTTC. It is translated as CSAMSGRIPGEQFF.

The chain employs TRBV5-1 and TRBJ1-1, with TRBD1 matching over 9 bases. Trimming took 4 bases from V and 3 from J; bases not matched to a gene: 10. The CDR3 sequence is 16 residues long. CDR1 is SGHRS, CDR2 YFSETQ, per germline. The CDR3 region has the DNA TGCGCCAGCAGCCCGGGGACAGGGAGTTCGGACACTGAAGCTTTCTTT. Residues: CASSPGTGSSDTEAFF.

This clonotype was counted a few times. The V and J genes are TRBV9 and TRBJ1-1; 8 positions agree with TRBD1. J lost 1 base, V lost 3 bases, and 2 bases had no gene match. The germline CDR1 and CDR2 sequences are SGDLS and YYNGEE. The CDR3 runs to 14 residues. The CDR3 sequence: CASSATGANTEAFF. Here the CDR3 DNA reads TGTGCCAGCAGCGCGACAGGGGCGAACACTGAAGCTTTCTTT.

V gene TRBV11-2 combines with J gene TRBJ2-1, with 9 bases fitting TRBD2. Trimming took 4 bases from V and 5 from J; bases not matched to a gene: 9. CDR1 is SGHAT and CDR2 is FQNNGV in the germline V gene. This CDR3 is 16 amino acids long. As DNA, the CDR3 is TGTGCCAGCAGCTGGCGGTTAGCGGGAGACCACAATGAGCAGTTCTTC. It translates to CASSWRLAGDHNEQFF.

This chain links TRBV11-2 with TRBJ2-7; D unresolved. Trimming left V 0 bases short and J 3 bases short, with 9 bases between. The CDR3 loop spans 14 amino acids. Germline V lookup: CDR1 SGHAT, CDR2 FQNNGV. CDR3 sequence reads: CASSLDTLFYEQYF. DNA for the CDR3: TGTGCCAGCAGCTTAGATACACTCTTCTACGAGCAGTACTTC.

This clonotype was counted at least ten times. The chain employs TRBV3-1 and TRBJ1-1, with D possibly matching TRBD1 (6 bases). The CDR3 is 13 amino acids. Trimming cost V 2 bases and J 7 bases, with 11 bases left between them. Germline CDR1 LGHDT, CDR2 YNNKEL (reference sequence). The CDR3 nucleotides read TGTGCCAGCAGCCAATACCAGACAGGTGAAGCTTTCTTT. The encoded protein is CASSQYQTGEAFF.

This clonotype was found once. The CDR3 DNA sequence: TGTGCCACCAGCTTCCTCCACGGGACGGAGGGGAACACTGAAGCTTTCTTT. This encodes CATSFLHGTEGNTEAFF. The chain has TRBV15 and TRBJ1-1; a possible D gene is TRBD1 (5 bases). The germline V gene has CDR1 LNHNV and CDR2 YYDKDF (reference sequence). The CDR3 contains 17 residues. Trimming removed 5 bases from V and 1 base from J, with 20 bases in between.